A selection of T cell receptor beta chains follows, all from one sample in a study of blood T cell repertoires in COVID-19. Generated by immunoSEQ multiplex PCR, the TCRdb table keeps only in-frame clones and is missing some. The sample carries over 15,000 clones, 82% recorded once. The sequenced sample consisted of peripheral blood. The receptor source for this set is a human donor in a cohort sampled during active COVID-19. The CDR3 runs from the conserved cysteine through the conserved F or W. D genes are given only for firm matches. Where a row states a size, it is once, few, many or the class of an expanded clone; other rows omit it.

v_gene: TRBV6-1; abundance: -; j_gene: TRBJ2-1; d_gene: TRBD1; CDR3nt: TGTGCCAGCAGTGAAGGACAGGGGATGTACAATGAGCAGTTCTTC; CDR3aa: CASSEGQGMYNEQFF
v_gene: TRBV4-3; abundance: -; j_gene: TRBJ2-1; d_gene: TRBD2; CDR3nt: TGCGCCAGCAGCCACGTATCTAGCGGGAGGTACAATGAGCAGTTCTTC; CDR3aa: CASSHVSSGRYNEQFF
v_gene: TRBV10-2; abundance: few; j_gene: TRBJ1-5; d_gene: -; CDR3nt: TGCGCCAGCAGTCAAAGCGTGGGCAATCAGCCCCAGCATTTT; CDR3aa: CASSQSVGNQPQHF
v_gene: TRBV4-1; abundance: -; j_gene: TRBJ1-5; d_gene: -; CDR3nt: TGCGCCAGCAGGCGAAACGGTAATAGCAATCAGCCCCAGCATTTT; CDR3aa: CASRRNGNSNQPQHF
v_gene: TRBV28; abundance: -; j_gene: TRBJ2-7; d_gene: -; CDR3nt: TGTGCCGTGACAAAGGACACAACCTACGAGCAGTACTTC; CDR3aa: CAVTKDTTYEQYF
v_gene: TRBV28; abundance: -; j_gene: TRBJ2-5; d_gene: TRBD1; CDR3nt: TGTGCCAGCAGTTTACCATCCGGGACAGGTATTCTGGAGACCCAGTACTTC; CDR3aa: CASSLPSGTGILETQYF
v_gene: TRBV9; abundance: -; j_gene: TRBJ2-4; d_gene: -; CDR3nt: TGTGCCAGCAGCGTTGGAGGCAAAAACATTCAGTACTTC; CDR3aa: CASSVGGKNIQYF
v_gene: TRBV2; abundance: -; j_gene: TRBJ2-2; d_gene: -; CDR3nt: TGTGCCAGCAGTGAATTTCAGGGGTCGACCGGGGAGCTGTTTTTT; CDR3aa: CASSEFQGSTGELFF
v_gene: TRBV5-1; abundance: few; j_gene: TRBJ2-1; d_gene: TRBD2; CDR3nt: TGCGCCAGTACTGGACTAGCGGGTTACAATGAGCAGTTCTTC; CDR3aa: CASTGLAGYNEQFF
v_gene: TRBV6-2/TRBV6-3; abundance: -; j_gene: TRBJ1-1; d_gene: -; CDR3nt: TGTGCCAGCAGTTACTCGACAGAGAACACTGAAGCTTTCTTT; CDR3aa: CASSYSTENTEAFF
v_gene: TRBV15; abundance: -; j_gene: TRBJ2-4; d_gene: TRBD2; CDR3nt: TGTGCCACCAGCAGAGATTTGACTAGCGGGAACATTCAGTACTTC; CDR3aa: CATSRDLTSGNIQYF
v_gene: TRBV29-1; abundance: -; j_gene: TRBJ2-3; d_gene: -; CDR3nt: TGCAGCGTTGAAGTGGCTGGAGGGGCAGATACGCAGTATTTT; CDR3aa: CSVEVAGGADTQYF
v_gene: TRBV5-1; abundance: -; j_gene: TRBJ2-6; d_gene: TRBD2; CDR3nt: TGCGCCAGCAAGCGGGAGGGCCTCTCTGGGGCCAACGTCCTGACTTTC; CDR3aa: CASKREGLSGANVLTF
v_gene: TRBV19; abundance: once; j_gene: TRBJ1-1; d_gene: TRBD1; CDR3nt: TGTGCCAGTAAGGGGGACAGGGGATGGGGCACTGAAGCTTTCTTT; CDR3aa: CASKGDRGWGTEAFF
v_gene: TRBV3-1/TRBV3-2; abundance: -; j_gene: TRBJ2-7; d_gene: TRBD1; CDR3nt: TGTGCCAGCAGCCTCAGGACAGGGGACGAGCAGTACTTC; CDR3aa: CASSLRTGDEQYF
v_gene: TRBV28; abundance: -; j_gene: TRBJ2-3; d_gene: TRBD2; CDR3nt: TGTGCCAGCAGTTTACCGGGAGGGTCGGGGGCAGATACGCAGTATTTT; CDR3aa: CASSLPGGSGADTQYF
v_gene: TRBV13; abundance: -; j_gene: TRBJ2-7; d_gene: -; CDR3nt: TGTGCCAGCAGTTTCATGCAGCGGGCCATTTACGAGCAGTACTTC; CDR3aa: CASSFMQRAIYEQYF
v_gene: TRBV24-1; abundance: -; j_gene: TRBJ2-1; d_gene: TRBD2; CDR3nt: TGTGCCACCAGTGCCCCGCGGGATTTAGCGGGAGGGCTACAAATTGAGCTGGGACGTGAGCAGTTCTTC; CDR3aa: CATSAPRDLAGGLQIELGREQFF
v_gene: TRBV25-1; abundance: -; j_gene: TRBJ2-5; d_gene: TRBD2; CDR3nt: TGTGCCAGCAACCTAGCGGGAGGCCGGGAGACCCAGTACTTC; CDR3aa: CASNLAGGRETQYF
v_gene: TRBV6-4; abundance: -; j_gene: TRBJ2-3; d_gene: TRBD2; CDR3nt: TGTGCCAGCAGTGATCGGGCGGGAGAGGGAGATACGCAGTATTTT; CDR3aa: CASSDRAGEGDTQYF
v_gene: TRBV27; abundance: -; j_gene: TRBJ2-1; d_gene: TRBD1; CDR3nt: TGTGCCAGCAGTTACTGGGACAGCTACAATGAGCAGTTCTTC; CDR3aa: CASSYWDSYNEQFF
v_gene: TRBV5-8; abundance: few; j_gene: TRBJ2-7; d_gene: -; CDR3nt: TGTGCCAGCAGCCACGGGAGACAGCAGCAGTACTTC; CDR3aa: CASSHGRQQQYF
v_gene: TRBV2; abundance: -; j_gene: TRBJ2-7; d_gene: -; CDR3nt: TGTGCCAGCATTTACCGGCGGGCGAGGCTCTTC; CDR3aa: CASIYRRARLF
v_gene: TRBV11-1; abundance: -; j_gene: TRBJ1-6; d_gene: -; CDR3nt: TGTGCCAGCAGCTTAGAGGGGTATTCACCCCTCCACTTT; CDR3aa: CASSLEGYSPLHF
v_gene: TRBV24-1; abundance: -; j_gene: TRBJ1-3; d_gene: TRBD1; CDR3nt: TGTGCCACCAGTGATTCCGGGACAGGGGGAAACACCATATATTTT; CDR3aa: CATSDSGTGGNTIYF
v_gene: TRBV19; abundance: -; j_gene: TRBJ2-1; d_gene: -; CDR3nt: TGTGCCAGTAGTATCTGGCTTATCAGCTCCTACAATGAGCAGTTCTTC; CDR3aa: CASSIWLISSYNEQFF
v_gene: TRBV7-3; abundance: -; j_gene: TRBJ2-3; d_gene: TRBD2; CDR3nt: TGTGCCAGCAGCCCCCCACTAGCGGGAGCAGCAGATACGCAGTATTTT; CDR3aa: CASSPPLAGAADTQYF
v_gene: TRBV6-5; abundance: -; j_gene: TRBJ1-1; d_gene: TRBD1; CDR3nt: TGTGCCAGCAGTTACCAGGGACAGGGACACACTGAAGCTTTCTTT; CDR3aa: CASSYQGQGHTEAFF
v_gene: TRBV9; abundance: -; j_gene: TRBJ2-7; d_gene: -; CDR3nt: TGTGCCAGCAGCGTAGGGGCAGGACAGAACTACGAGCAGTACTTC; CDR3aa: CASSVGAGQNYEQYF
v_gene: TRBV3-1/TRBV3-2; abundance: -; j_gene: TRBJ1-2; d_gene: -; CDR3nt: TGTGCCAGCAGCCCTTCGGACACCTTCTATGGCTACACCTTC; CDR3aa: CASSPSDTFYGYTF
v_gene: TRBV2; abundance: -; j_gene: TRBJ1-4; d_gene: TRBD1; CDR3nt: TGTGCCAGCGGCGAGAGGGGGCCTAATGAAAAACTGTTTTTT; CDR3aa: CASGERGPNEKLFF
v_gene: TRBV18; abundance: -; j_gene: TRBJ1-5; d_gene: TRBD1; CDR3nt: TGTGCCAGCTCATTCACAGGGGGAGAGGTTCAGCCCCAGCATTTT; CDR3aa: CASSFTGGEVQPQHF
v_gene: TRBV7-6; abundance: -; j_gene: TRBJ2-1; d_gene: TRBD2; CDR3nt: TGTGCCAGCAGCGAATGGGACAGCGGGACTAGCAGATCTAATGAGCAGTTCTTC; CDR3aa: CASSEWDSGTSRSNEQFF
v_gene: TRBV2; abundance: -; j_gene: TRBJ2-4; d_gene: -; CDR3nt: TGTGCCAGCATCAAAGGACTCACTGAAAACATTCAGTACTTC; CDR3aa: CASIKGLTENIQYF
v_gene: TRBV24-1; abundance: -; j_gene: TRBJ2-3; d_gene: TRBD1; CDR3nt: TGTGCCACCACCCCCGGGACAGGGGGCCCAGATACGCAGTATTTT; CDR3aa: CATTPGTGGPDTQYF
v_gene: TRBV11-3; abundance: -; j_gene: TRBJ2-2; d_gene: -; CDR3nt: TGTGCCAGCAGCTTAGGGCGGACCGGGGAGCTGTTTTTT; CDR3aa: CASSLGRTGELFF
v_gene: TRBV10-3; abundance: -; j_gene: TRBJ1-1; d_gene: -; CDR3nt: TGTGCCACACGGGACACCTCAACGCTGAACACTGAAGCTTTCTTT; CDR3aa: CATRDTSTLNTEAFF
v_gene: TRBV7-2; abundance: -; j_gene: TRBJ2-1; d_gene: TRBD2; CDR3nt: TGTGCCAGCTCATCTAGCGGGAGCCTTAATGAGCAGTTCTTC; CDR3aa: CASSSSGSLNEQFF
v_gene: TRBV30; abundance: few; j_gene: TRBJ1-4; d_gene: -; CDR3nt: TGTGCCTGTAATCAGGGTGGTTACGAAAAACTGTTTTTT; CDR3aa: CACNQGGYEKLFF
v_gene: TRBV12-3/TRBV12-4; abundance: -; j_gene: TRBJ2-1; d_gene: -; CDR3nt: TGTGCCAGCAGTTTAACGAGGAGGAGTGAGCAGTTCTTC; CDR3aa: CASSLTRRSEQFF
v_gene: TRBV7-8; abundance: -; j_gene: TRBJ2-5; d_gene: -; CDR3nt: TGTGCCAGCAGCTCGCCGGCTTTAGGGGGGGGGACCCAGTACTTC; CDR3aa: CASSSPALGGGTQYF
v_gene: TRBV6-5; abundance: -; j_gene: TRBJ2-1; d_gene: -; CDR3nt: TGTGCCAGCGGGCTATCAGGGTGGAATGAGCAGTTCTTC; CDR3aa: CASGLSGWNEQFF
v_gene: TRBV4-3; abundance: -; j_gene: TRBJ1-1; d_gene: TRBD1; CDR3nt: TGCGCCAGCAGCCTTTTCCCGGGACAGGGGGTCACTGAAGCTTTCTTT; CDR3aa: CASSLFPGQGVTEAFF
v_gene: TRBV4-1; abundance: -; j_gene: TRBJ2-4; d_gene: -; CDR3nt: TGCGCCAGCAGCACTCAACCACAGGGTTCCAAAAACATTCAGTACTTC; CDR3aa: CASSTQPQGSKNIQYF
v_gene: TRBV7-7; abundance: -; j_gene: TRBJ2-3; d_gene: -; CDR3nt: TGTGCTAGCAGCTCATCACTCTTCCCCTGGAGCACAGATACGCAGTATTTT; CDR3aa: CASSSSLFPWSTDTQYF
v_gene: TRBV7-8; abundance: -; j_gene: TRBJ1-4; d_gene: TRBD1; CDR3nt: TGTGCCAGCAGCCCTAGACAGGGTATCCTTCGGAATGAAAAACTGTTTTTT; CDR3aa: CASSPRQGILRNEKLFF
v_gene: TRBV7-2; abundance: -; j_gene: TRBJ2-1; d_gene: -; CDR3nt: TGTGCCAGCACCCCCGACCCGGGTCAAAGTCAGTTCTTC; CDR3aa: CASTPDPGQSQFF
v_gene: TRBV19; abundance: few; j_gene: TRBJ2-2; d_gene: TRBD2; CDR3nt: TGTGCCAGTAGTATAGTTGTATTGCGCCCCCAGCTAGCGGGACTTACCGGGGAGCTGTTTTTT; CDR3aa: CASSIVVLRPQLAGLTGELFF
v_gene: TRBV6-4; abundance: -; j_gene: TRBJ2-2; d_gene: -; CDR3nt: TGTGCCAGCAGCGAGAAAATTACCGGGGAGCTGTTTTTT; CDR3aa: CASSEKITGELFF
v_gene: TRBV5-6; abundance: -; j_gene: TRBJ2-6; d_gene: -; CDR3nt: TGTGCCAGCAGCTTAGGACTCTCCTCTGGGGCCAACGTCCTGACTTTC; CDR3aa: CASSLGLSSGANVLTF
v_gene: TRBV18; abundance: -; j_gene: TRBJ1-1; d_gene: -; CDR3nt: TGTGCCAGCTCCCCGGCATCGCCCGGGGTGAGGACTGAAGCTTTCTTT; CDR3aa: CASSPASPGVRTEAFF
v_gene: TRBV4-3; abundance: few; j_gene: TRBJ2-3; d_gene: -; CDR3nt: TGCGCCAGCAGCCAAGATCCACAGGAAGATACGCAGTATTTT; CDR3aa: CASSQDPQEDTQYF